The rows below give T cell receptor beta chains drawn from one sample of a study of blood T cell repertoires in COVID-19. Profiled with immunoSEQ multiplex PCR; TCRdb holds only in-frame clones, not every one. Of under 200,000 clones in the sample, around 84% are singletons; the top ten hold around 5.2%. The specimen sequenced was peripheral blood. The receptors stem from an elderly woman with acute or convalescent COVID-19. The CDR3 runs from the conserved cysteine through the conserved F or W. Each record gives: J gene, V gene, clone size, D gene, CDR3 protein, CDR3 DNA. D genes are given only for firm matches. Only some rows state a clone size, as once, few, many or a class for expanded clones.

>TRBJ2-1|TRBV24-1|once|TRBD1
CATSDSGQGVVNEQFF
TGTGCCACCAGTGATTCGGGACAGGGAGTGGTAAATGAGCAGTTCTTC
>TRBJ2-5|TRBV7-3|few|TRBD1
CASSLSGTGEETQYF
TGTGCCAGCAGCTTATCCGGGACAGGAGAAGAGACCCAGTACTTC
>TRBJ1-2|TRBV30|-|-
CAWSEGTLGGYGYTF
TGTGCCTGGAGCGAGGGAACTCTAGGAGGCTATGGCTACACCTTC
>TRBJ1-5|TRBV5-6|-|TRBD1
CASSRDRGYGQPQHF
TGTGCCAGCAGCCGGGACAGGGGGTACGGTCAGCCCCAGCATTTT
>TRBJ1-5|TRBV19|-|-
CASSIIGRGLDQPQHF
TGTGCCAGTAGTATCATCGGTCGAGGGCTTGATCAGCCCCAGCATTTT
>TRBJ1-4|TRBV11-2|-|-
CASSLNGAPEKLFF
TGTGCCAGCAGCTTAAATGGGGCGCCTGAAAAACTGTTTTTT
>TRBJ1-4|TRBV4-1|-|-
CASSLRGGQARNEKLFF
TGCGCCAGCAGCCTCCGGGGGGGGCAGGCTCGTAATGAAAAACTGTTTTTT
>TRBJ2-5|TRBV5-6|-|TRBD1
CASSLPGTGSEETQYF
TGTGCCAGCAGCCTGCCCGGGACAGGGTCCGAAGAGACCCAGTACTTC
>TRBJ2-6|TRBV2|-|TRBD1
CASRIGGVAGANVLTF
TGTGCCAGTCGTATAGGGGGCGTAGCAGGGGCCAACGTCCTGACTTTC
>TRBJ1-2|TRBV7-9|-|-
CASSLTTGYGYTF
TGTGCCAGCAGCTTAACGACAGGCTATGGCTACACCTTC
>TRBJ2-3|TRBV15|-|TRBD1
CATSRDGQGGDTQYF
TGTGCCACCAGCAGAGATGGACAGGGCGGGGATACGCAGTATTTT
>TRBJ2-2|TRBV7-3|-|TRBD1
CASSFDRVGTGELFF
TGTGCCAGCAGCTTTGACAGGGTTGGAACCGGGGAGCTGTTTTTT
>TRBJ2-5|TRBV3-1/TRBV3-2|once|-
CASSQGLGAQYF
TGTGCCAGCAGCCAAGGGCTCGGGGCCCAGTACTTC
>TRBJ1-1|TRBV5-6|-|-
CASSFRWQGGVAEAFF
TGTGCCAGCAGCTTTCGTTGGCAGGGTGGCGTCGCTGAAGCTTTCTTT
>TRBJ1-6|TRBV5-1|-|-
CASSLAKLPDSPLHF
TGCGCCAGCAGCTTGGCCAAACTCCCGGATTCACCCCTCCACTTT
>TRBJ1-2|TRBV18|-|TRBD1
CASSPTGGDYGYTF
TGTGCCAGCTCACCGACAGGGGGCGACTATGGCTACACCTTC
>TRBJ2-1|TRBV7-9|-|TRBD1
CASSLRSAGTGSYNEQFF
TGTGCCAGCAGCCTAAGGTCTGCCGGGACAGGGTCCTACAATGAGCAGTTCTTC
>TRBJ1-2|TRBV5-1|-|-
CASSLDGGGSGGYTF
TGCGCCAGCAGCTTGGACGGGGGAGGGTCGGGCGGCTACACCTTC
>TRBJ2-7|TRBV14|-|-
CASSQDVFTYEQYF
TGTGCCAGCAGCCAAGATGTGTTCACCTACGAGCAGTACTTC
>TRBJ2-4|TRBV6-4|-|TRBD1
CASSRDRGNIQYF
TGTGCCAGCAGCCGGGACAGGGGCAACATTCAGTACTTC
>TRBJ2-7|TRBV6-5|-|TRBD2
CASTSGTLGRQYF
TGTGCCAGCACTAGCGGGACCCTTGGGAGGCAGTACTTC
>TRBJ2-4|TRBV4-1|once|TRBD1
CASSPQGATKNIQYF
TGCGCCAGCAGCCCACAGGGGGCAACCAAAAACATTCAGTACTTC
>TRBJ1-1|TRBV6-5|-|TRBD1
CASKPDRVSSPEAFF
TGTGCCAGCAAGCCAGACAGGGTCTCTAGCCCTGAAGCTTTCTTT
>TRBJ1-2|TRBV5-6|-|-
CASHISMDYGYTF
TGTGCCAGCCATATTAGTATGGACTATGGCTACACCTTC
>TRBJ2-5|TRBV11-3|-|-
CASSFSRQETQYF
TGTGCCAGCAGCTTTAGTAGACAAGAGACCCAGTACTTC
>TRBJ2-6|TRBV2|-|-
CASSVPSGANVLTF
TGTGCCAGCAGTGTCCCTTCTGGGGCCAACGTCCTGACTTTC
>TRBJ1-4|TRBV2|-|-
CASSVRENEKLFF
TGTGCCAGCAGTGTAAGGGAGAACGAAAAACTGTTTTTT
>TRBJ1-2|TRBV3-1/TRBV3-2|-|-
CASSQLQGGLGYTF
TGTGCCAGCAGCCAGCTACAGGGCGGGCTTGGCTACACCTTC
>TRBJ2-7|TRBV6-6|-|-
CASRGSLAYEQYF
TGTGCCAGCAGGGGGTCCCTAGCTTACGAGCAGTACTTC
>TRBJ1-2|TRBV19|-|TRBD1
CASSIPSWLGGGYTF
TGTGCCAGTAGTATCCCCAGTTGGTTAGGGGGCGGCTACACCTTC
>TRBJ1-5|TRBV5-5|-|TRBD1
CASSFGQALRSNQPQHF
TGTGCCAGCAGCTTTGGACAGGCCTTGAGGAGCAATCAGCCCCAGCATTTT
>TRBJ2-3|TRBV4-3|-|-
CASSQEGRRTGTDTQYF
TGCGCCAGCAGCCAAGAAGGGAGGCGAACTGGCACAGATACGCAGTATTTT
>TRBJ1-2|TRBV28|-|TRBD1
CASSPTGRARGYTF
TGTGCCAGCAGTCCGACAGGGCGGGCGCGGGGCTACACCTTC
>TRBJ1-5|TRBV24-1|-|TRBD1
CATSEEDRGPYSNQPQHF
TGTGCCACCAGTGAAGAAGACAGGGGGCCGTATAGCAATCAGCCCCAGCATTTT
>TRBJ2-1|TRBV30|-|TRBD2
CAWRLPGSGGLYNEQFF
TGTGCCTGGAGGCTCCCGGGTAGCGGGGGCCTCTACAATGAGCAGTTCTTC
>TRBJ1-5|TRBV28|-|TRBD1
CASSLFVTGDQPQHF
TGTGCCAGCAGTTTATTCGTGACAGGGGATCAGCCCCAGCATTTT
>TRBJ2-5|TRBV7-2|-|TRBD2
CASSLASGKAQTQYF
TGTGCCAGCAGCTTGGCTAGCGGGAAGGCCCAGACCCAGTACTTC
>TRBJ1-5|TRBV7-9|-|-
CASSLGRVDNRNQPQHF
TGTGCCAGCAGCTTAGGCAGGGTTGACAACAGAAATCAGCCCCAGCATTTT
>TRBJ2-3|TRBV7-2|few|-
CASSLVQALGDTQYF
TGTGCCAGCAGCTTAGTACAGGCCCTAGGGGATACGCAGTATTTT
>TRBJ2-7|TRBV10-3|-|TRBD2
CAISDGGENEQYF
TGTGCCATCAGTGATGGGGGGGAGAACGAGCAGTACTTC
>TRBJ2-1|TRBV6-2/TRBV6-3|-|TRBD2
CASSLLAGVSNEQFF
TGTGCCAGCAGCTTACTAGCGGGAGTATCAAATGAGCAGTTCTTC
>TRBJ1-1|TRBV7-2|-|-
CASSKTPGAEAFF
TGTGCCAGCAGTAAGACACCGGGGGCTGAAGCTTTCTTT
>TRBJ2-7|TRBV7-9|-|TRBD2
CASSQTSRTYEQYF
TGTGCCAGCAGCCAGACTAGCAGAACCTACGAGCAGTACTTC
>TRBJ2-2|TRBV27|once|TRBD1
CASSPGTGKLNTGELFF
TGTGCCAGCAGTCCCGGGACAGGGAAATTAAACACCGGGGAGCTGTTTTTT
>TRBJ1-3|TRBV18|-|-
CASSEQGSGNTIYF
TGTGCCAGCTCAGAACAGGGATCTGGAAACACCATATATTTT
>TRBJ2-7|TRBV29-1|-|TRBD1
CSVETGAATYEQYF
TGCAGCGTAGAGACAGGGGCGGCTACCTACGAGCAGTACTTC
>TRBJ2-1|TRBV4-3|-|-
CASSQDLGYINEQFF
TGCGCCAGCAGCCAAGATCTAGGCTATATCAATGAGCAGTTCTTC
>TRBJ1-1|TRBV30|-|-
CAWTADSYTEAFF
TGTGCCTGGACTGCGGACAGTTACACTGAAGCTTTCTTT
>TRBJ2-1|TRBV11-3|-|-
CASSLDIGGYNEQFF
TGTGCCAGCAGCTTAGATATCGGAGGTTACAATGAGCAGTTCTTC
>TRBJ2-7|TRBV7-2|-|TRBD2
CASSLRTSGINEDSYEQYF
TGTGCCAGCAGCCTAAGGACTAGCGGGATCAATGAGGACTCCTACGAGCAGTACTTC
>TRBJ1-5|TRBV18|-|TRBD1
CASSPQTGWDQPQHF
TGTGCCAGCTCACCACAGACAGGGTGGGACCAGCCCCAGCATTTT
>TRBJ1-6|TRBV28|-|-
CASSFSYSPLHF
TGTGCCAGCAGTTTCAGTTATTCACCCCTCCACTTT
>TRBJ1-2|TRBV14|few|-
CASSQVQGSGYTF
TGTGCCAGCAGCCAAGTTCAGGGCTCTGGCTACACCTTC